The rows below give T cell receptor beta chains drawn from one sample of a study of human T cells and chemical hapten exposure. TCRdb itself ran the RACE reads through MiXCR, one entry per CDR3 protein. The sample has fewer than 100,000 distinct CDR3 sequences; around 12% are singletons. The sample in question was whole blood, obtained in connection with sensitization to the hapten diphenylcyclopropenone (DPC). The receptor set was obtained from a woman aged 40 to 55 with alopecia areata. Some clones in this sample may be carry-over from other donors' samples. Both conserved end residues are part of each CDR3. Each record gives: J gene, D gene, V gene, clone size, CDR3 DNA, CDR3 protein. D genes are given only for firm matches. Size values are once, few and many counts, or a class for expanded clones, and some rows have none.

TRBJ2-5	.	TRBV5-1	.	TGCGCCAGCACGAGGGGGATCCTCCAAGAGACCCAGTACTTC	CASTRGILQETQYF
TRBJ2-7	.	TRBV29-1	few	TGCAGCGTGGAACACGGAGGGGGCGAGCAGTACTTC	CSVEHGGGEQYF
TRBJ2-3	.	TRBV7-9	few	TGTGCCAGCAGCTTAAGGACTGGAGGCACAGATACGCAGTATTTT	CASSLRTGGTDTQYF
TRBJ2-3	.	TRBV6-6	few	TGTGCCAGCAGTTTCGACAGCACAGATACGCAGTATTTT	CASSFDSTDTQYF
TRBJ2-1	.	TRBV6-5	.	TGTGCCAGCAGACCACGAGTAGGTTCGGGAATATCCTACAATGAGCAGTTCTTC	CASRPRVGSGISYNEQFF
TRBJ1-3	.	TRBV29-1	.	TGCAGCGTTGAATGGGTTTCTGGAAACACCATATATTTT	CSVEWVSGNTIYF
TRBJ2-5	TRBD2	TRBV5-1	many	TGCGCCAGCAGCTTGACTAGCGGGCAAGAGACCCAGTACTTC	CASSLTSGQETQYF
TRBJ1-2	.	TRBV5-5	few	TGTGCCAGCAGCTTGGCGTTAGAGTATGGCTACACCTTC	CASSLALEYGYTF
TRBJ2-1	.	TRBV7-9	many	TGTGCCAGCAGCGTACTAAATGAGCAGTTCTTC	CASSVLNEQFF
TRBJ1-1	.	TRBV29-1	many	TGCAGCGTTCTCACAGGGTACGGCACTGAAGCTTTCTTT	CSVLTGYGTEAFF
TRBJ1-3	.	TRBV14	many	TGTGCCAGCAGCCAATCCAGGACGGTCTCTGGAAACACCATATATTTT	CASSQSRTVSGNTIYF
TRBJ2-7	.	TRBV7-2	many	TGTGCCAGCAGCCTCCCCGTAAGGGGGAACGAGCAGTACTTC	CASSLPVRGNEQYF
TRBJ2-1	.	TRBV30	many	TGTGCCTGGAGTCCTTCCTACAATGAGCAGTTCTTC	CAWSPSYNEQFF
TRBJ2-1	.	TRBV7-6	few	TGTGCCAGCAGCGCGACTAGTTCCTACAATGAGCAGTTCTTC	CASSATSSYNEQFF
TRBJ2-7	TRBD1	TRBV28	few	TGTGCCAGCAGTTCGACGGGACAGGGGTGGAACGAGCAGTACTTC	CASSSTGQGWNEQYF
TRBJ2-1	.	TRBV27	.	TGTGCCAGCAGTTCCCTCATCGCGGGGAGCTCCTACAATGAGCAGTTCTTC	CASSSLIAGSSYNEQFF
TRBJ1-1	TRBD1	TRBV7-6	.	TGTGCCAGCAGACGACAGGGATCCACTGAAGCTTTCTTT	CASRRQGSTEAFF
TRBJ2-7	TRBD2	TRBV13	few	TGTGCCAGCAGCCCCGGGACTACCGCCTACGAGCAGTACTTC	CASSPGTTAYEQYF
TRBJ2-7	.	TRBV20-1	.	TGCAGTGCTACTAGCTCCTACGAGCAGTACTTC	CSATSSYEQYF
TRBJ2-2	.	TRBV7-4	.	TGTGCCAGCAGCTTAGCGTACATATATTTGAGTCGTCCAGTGACCGGGGAGCTGTTTTTT	CASSLAYIYLSRPVTGELFF
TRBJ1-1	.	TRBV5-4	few	TGTGCCAGCAGGGCGACAAACACTGAAGCTTTCTTT	CASRATNTEAFF
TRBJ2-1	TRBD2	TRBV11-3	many	TGTGCCAGCAGCCCGGGAGGCTCCTACAATGAGCAGTTCTTC	CASSPGGSYNEQFF
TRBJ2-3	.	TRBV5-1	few	TGCGCCAGCAGCTTGCGCTCGGAATACACAGATACGCAGTATTTT	CASSLRSEYTDTQYF
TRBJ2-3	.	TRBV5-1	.	TGCGCCAGCAGCTTGGGGCTCGGGACCTTCGATACAGATACGCAGTATTTT	CASSLGLGTFDTDTQYF
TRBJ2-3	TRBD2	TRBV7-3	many	TGTGCCAGCAGCTTGACTAGCGCCGATACGCAGTATTTT	CASSLTSADTQYF
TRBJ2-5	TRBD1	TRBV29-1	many	TGCAGCGTTGGCAGGGGGCACGAGACCCAGTACTTC	CSVGRGHETQYF
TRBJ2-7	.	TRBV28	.	TGTGCCAGCAGCCGCCGCCCGCTCGGGGAGCAGTACTTC	CASSRRPLGEQYF
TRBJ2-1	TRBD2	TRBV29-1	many	TGCAGCGTCGAGAGCGGGAGGCTTCGCAATGAGCAGTTCTTC	CSVESGRLRNEQFF
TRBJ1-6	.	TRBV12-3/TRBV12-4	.	TGTGCCAGCAGTTTAGCGCCGACTCGTTCACCCCTCCACTTT	CASSLAPTRSPLHF
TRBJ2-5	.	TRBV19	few	TGTGCCAGTAGCCCAGAGGGTCGGCACGAAGAGACCCAGTACTTC	CASSPEGRHEETQYF
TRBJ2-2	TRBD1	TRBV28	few	TGTGCCAGCTGGACAGGGTGGGCCGGGGAGCTGTTTTTT	CASWTGWAGELFF
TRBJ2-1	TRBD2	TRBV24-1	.	TGTGCCACCAGTGATTCAGTAGCGGGAGCGGGACATGAGCAGTTCTTC	CATSDSVAGAGHEQFF
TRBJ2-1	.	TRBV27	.	TGTGCCAGCAGTCCGGCAGGCCCCTCCTACAATGAGCAGTTCTTC	CASSPAGPSYNEQFF
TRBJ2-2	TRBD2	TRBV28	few	TGTGCCAGCAGTTTTAGCGGGATAAACACCGGGGAGCTGTTTTTT	CASSFSGINTGELFF
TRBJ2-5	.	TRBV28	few	TGTGCCAGCAAGGAGGGCCCCCAAGAGACCCAGTACTTC	CASKEGPQETQYF
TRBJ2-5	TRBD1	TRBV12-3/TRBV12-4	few	TGTGCCAGCAGTTACTGGACAGGGCAAGAGACCCAGTACTTC	CASSYWTGQETQYF
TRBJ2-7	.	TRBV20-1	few	TGCAGTGCTCGTAGCGCCCGCTCCTACGAGCAGTACTTC	CSARSARSYEQYF
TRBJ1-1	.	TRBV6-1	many	TGTGCCAGCAGTGCGGGGGTCCTGAACACTGAAGCTTTCTTT	CASSAGVLNTEAFF
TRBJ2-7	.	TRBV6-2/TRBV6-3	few	TGTGCCAGCAGACTGGACTCCTACGAGCAGTACTTC	CASRLDSYEQYF
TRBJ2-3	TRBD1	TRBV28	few	TGTGCCAGCAGTTCCCCAGGGGGCCAGAGCACAGATACGCAGTATTTT	CASSSPGGQSTDTQYF
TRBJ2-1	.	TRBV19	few	TGTGCCAGTAGTCCCAGGGCGAATGAGCAGTTCTTC	CASSPRANEQFF
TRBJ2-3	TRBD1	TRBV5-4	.	TGTGCCAGCAGCTCCGGGACAGGGCTCACAGATACGCAGTATTTT	CASSSGTGLTDTQYF
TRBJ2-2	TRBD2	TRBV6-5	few	TGTGCCAGCCGGCCAGCGGGAGTCCTAGGTTCCGGGGAGCTGTTTTTT	CASRPAGVLGSGELFF
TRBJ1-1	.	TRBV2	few	TGTGCCAGCAGTGGGGACGGCAGGAACACTGAAGCTTTCTTT	CASSGDGRNTEAFF
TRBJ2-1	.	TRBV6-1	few	TGTGCCAGCAGTGTACAGGGTCGGAATGAGCAGTTCTTC	CASSVQGRNEQFF
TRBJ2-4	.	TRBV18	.	TGTGCCAGCTCACCACCATCAGGTCCCCACATTCAGTACTTC	CASSPPSGPHIQYF
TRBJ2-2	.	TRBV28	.	TGTGCCAGCCTGCCCGGGACACCGAACACCGGGGAGCTGTTTTTT	CASLPGTPNTGELFF
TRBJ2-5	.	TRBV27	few	TGTGCCAGCAGTCCCTCCCTTGCGGGACCAGGGGAGACCCAGTACTTC	CASSPSLAGPGETQYF
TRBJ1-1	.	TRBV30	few	TGTGCCTGGAGTGTGTCACACACTGAAGCTTTCTTT	CAWSVSHTEAFF
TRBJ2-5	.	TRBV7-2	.	TGTGCCAGCAGCCCCCTGGGGGGTCAAGAGACCCAGTACTTC	CASSPLGGQETQYF
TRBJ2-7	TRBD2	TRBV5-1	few	TGCGCCAGCAGCTGGGGACCGGGACTAGCGTACGAGCAGTACTTC	CASSWGPGLAYEQYF
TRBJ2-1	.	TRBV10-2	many	TGCGCCAGCAGTGAGTCGGGGTACCAGCATGAGCAGTTCTTC	CASSESGYQHEQFF
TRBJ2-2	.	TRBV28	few	TGTGCCAGCAGTTCCCCGACAGGCCTGAACACCGGGGAGCTGTTTTTT	CASSSPTGLNTGELFF
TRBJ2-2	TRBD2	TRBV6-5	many	TGTGCCAGCAGTGACACCCCTAGCGGGGGGGGCACCGGGGAGCTGTTTTTT	CASSDTPSGGGTGELFF
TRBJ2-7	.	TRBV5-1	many	TGCGCCAGCAGCCCCCATGGGGACTACGAGCAGTACTTC	CASSPHGDYEQYF
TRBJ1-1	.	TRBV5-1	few	TGCGCCAGCAGCTTGTCGCAGGGCCTGGACACTGAAGCTTTCTTT	CASSLSQGLDTEAFF
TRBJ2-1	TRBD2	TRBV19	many	TGTGCCAGTAGGGGACTAGCGGGAGGGGCTTGGCATGAGCAGTTCTTC	CASRGLAGGAWHEQFF
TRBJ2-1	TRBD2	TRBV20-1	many	TGCAGTGCTAGAGGGACTAGCGGACTCCAGTTCTTC	CSARGTSGLQFF
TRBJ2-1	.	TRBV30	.	TGTGCCTGGAGTGTACGATCAGGGGCTAGTGAGCAGTTCTTC	CAWSVRSGASEQFF